This record covers a single TCR beta chain. The antigen remains undetermined. This specimen belongs to a study of Ad26.COV2.S vaccination and SARS-CoV-2 variants. Germline CDR1 KGHDR, CDR2 SFDVKD. CDR3 length: 15 amino acids. J was trimmed by 2 bases and V by 5 bases; bases with no gene match: 4. Findings and caveats of the study: Vaccine recipients surpassed placebo recipients in spike-specific TCR breadth. Substantial breadth was reported for post-vaccination spike-specific CD8+ and CD4+ T cells.

This table comes from immunoSEQ multiplex PCR, and its TCRdb copy is limited to in-frame clones, with some not included. The top ten clones hold 25% to 30% of a sample with around 7,000 clones, over 80% of them seen once. The clonotype originates from a human donor who had recovered from COVID-19. The starting material was peripheral blood, obtained after recovery from COVID-19. The V gene is TRBV24-1, the J gene TRBJ1-2, with 10 bases lining up with TRBD1. In DNA, the CDR3 is TGTGCCACCAGTGGCCTGACAGGGGGCAACTATGGCTACACCTTC. The encoded protein is CATSGLTGGNYGYTF.